These 22 T cell receptor beta chains originate from one sample sequenced in a study of blood T cell repertoires in COVID-19. Repertoires were generated with immunoSEQ multiplex PCR, while TCRdb's copy carries only in-frame clones and drops some. Of 190,000 or so clones detected, more than 70% appear once; the ten largest clones hold 2% to 3%. Sequenced material: peripheral blood. These receptors all come from a man aged 35-49 years with active or convalescent COVID-19.

The chain combines TRBV30 with TRBJ1-1, with no clear D. V lost 2 bases, J lost 0 bases, and 7 bases lay in between. This CDR3 is built from 13 residues. Germline values: CDR1 GTSNPN, CDR2 SVGIG (reference sequence). The CDR3 sequence is CAWSLPVNTEAFF. The CDR3 bases are TGTGCCTGGAGTTTGCCGGTGAACACTGAAGCTTTCTTT.

This sequence joins TRBV7-9 and TRBJ1-5; 10 bases align to TRBD1. Germline assignment: CDR1 SEHNR and CDR2 FQNEAQ (reference sequence). V lost 5 bases and J lost 6; bases outside the gene matches: 4. The CDR3 runs to 14 residues. This chain's CDR3 is CASSRTGGSQPQHF. CDR3 nucleotide sequence: TGTGCCAGCAGCCGGACAGGGGGAAGTCAGCCCCAGCATTTT.

The V and J genes are TRBV14 and TRBJ2-2; D is unclear. The CDR3 runs 13 residues. Germline V gene data show CDR1 as SGHDN and CDR2 as FVKESK. Between the trimmed V and J ends, which lost 0 bases and 7 bases, there was a span of 6 bases. The CDR3 spells CASSQDRVGELFF. In nucleotides, the CDR3 is TGTGCCAGCAGCCAAGATCGGGTCGGGGAGCTGTTTTTT.

The chain links TRBV3-1 (or the pseudogene TRBV3-2) to TRBJ2-1, with D possibly TRBD1 on 5 matching bases. The CDR3 runs 17 residues. V was clipped by 1 base and J by 6 bases, with 19 bases between them. The germline CDR1 and CDR2 sequences are LGHDT and YNNKEL (reference sequence). Here the CDR3 reads CASSQVARQKLGNEQFF. The CDR3 nucleotides are TGTGCCAGCAGCCAAGTTGCCAGACAGAAACTGGGCAATGAGCAGTTCTTC.

The chain uses TRBV7-3 and TRBJ1-5; weak D call: TRBD1 (5 bases). V shed 5 bases and J shed 2 bases, with 16 bases lying between them. Looked up from germline, CDR1 is SGHTA and CDR2 is FQGTGA. The CDR3 totals 16 residues. The CDR3 DNA sequence: TGTGCCAGCAGCCCCACCCCAGGGTTCGGCAATCAGCCCCAGCATTTT. Its translation: CASSPTPGFGNQPQHF.

V and J are TRBV5-1 and TRBJ2-7, with 10 bases lining up with TRBD2. The germline V gene has CDR1 SGHRS and CDR2 YFSETQ. The CDR3 consists of 16 residues. Trimming cost V 2 bases and J 0 bases; bases outside gene matches: 5. As DNA, the CDR3 is TGCGCCAGCAGCTTCGAACTAGCGGGGAGCTCCTACGAGCAGTACTTC. This translates into CASSFELAGSSYEQYF.

The sample holds a few counts of this clone. The chain carries TRBV7-3 and TRBJ1-6; D ambiguous. Looked up from germline, CDR1 is SGHTA and CDR2 is FQGTGA. The CDR3 has 15 amino acids. Between the trimmed V and J ends, which lost 4 bases and 4 bases, there was a span of 11 bases. The CDR3 bases are TGTGCCAGCAGCTCGGGCGGGATGTATAATTCACCCCTCCACTTT. This translates into CASSSGGMYNSPLHF. The whole variable domain, remainder taken from reference TRBV7-3 and TRBJ1-6, is GAGVSQTPSNKVTEKGKYVELRCDPISGHTALYWYRQSLGQGPEFLIYFQGTGAADDSGLPNDRFFAVRPEGSVSTLKIQRTERGDSAVYLCASSSGGMYNSPLHFGNGTRLTVT.

The V call is TRBV2, the J call TRBJ1-1, with 7 positions matching TRBD1. The length of the CDR3 is 12 residues. Losses at the gene ends were 10 bases for V and 4 bases for J; bases not matched to a gene: 6. Germline V lookup: CDR1 SNHLY, CDR2 FYNNEI. Written as DNA, the CDR3 is TGTGCCACCGACAGGGTGGGCACTGAAGCTTTCTTT. Its protein product is CATDRVGTEAFF.

The CDR3 region is CSASALHF. CDR3 bases: TGCAGTGCTTCGGCCCTCCACTTT. The chain has TRBV20-1 and TRBJ1-6; unclear D gene. Trimming took off 5 bases at V and 14 bases at J, with 4 bases between the two ends. Germline V gene data show CDR1 as DFQATT and CDR2 as SNEGSKA (reference sequence). The CDR3 extends over 8 amino acids.

The CDR3 loop is CASSLNWGAGELFF. CDR3 sequence (DNA): TGCGCCAGCAGCTTGAATTGGGGGGCCGGGGAGCTGTTTTTT. The chain joins TRBV5-1 to TRBJ2-2; the D gene is possibly TRBD2 (6 bases). V lost 1 base and J 6 bases, leaving 10 bases between the germline ends. Germline CDR1 reads SGHRS; CDR2 reads YFSETQ. The CDR3 spans 14 residues.

This sequence joins TRBV5-1 and TRBJ2-1, with a tentative D call TRBD2 (7 bases). In germline, CDR1 is SGHRS, CDR2 YFSETQ. The CDR3 extends over 18 amino acids. Trimming left V 4 bases short and J 0 bases short, with 20 bases between. CDR3 amino acids: CASSPIGGGPSSYNEQFF. The DNA of the CDR3 is TGCGCCAGCAGCCCTATTGGCGGGGGCCCGAGCTCCTACAATGAGCAGTTCTTC.

The genes are TRBV21-1 and TRBJ2-2; the table's D call, TRBD2, was not checked against the DNA. TRBV21-1 represents a pseudogene. The CDR3 consists of 19 residues. The CDR3 reads CASSKGGLAGAASTGELFF. As DNA, the CDR3 is TGTGCCAGCAGCAAAGGTGGACTAGCGGGGGCCGCGAGCACCGGGGAGCTGTTTTTT.

V and J are TRBV28 and TRBJ2-7; weak D call: TRBD1 (6 bases). Germline loops: CDR1 MDHEN, CDR2 SYDVKM. The CDR3 runs to 17 residues. V was shortened by 2 bases and J by 2 bases, with 19 bases between the two germline ends. The CDR3 DNA reads as TGTGCCAGCAGTTTAGGACGCGGACAGTCGAGACCCTACGAGCAGTACTTC. It specifies CASSLGRGQSRPYEQYF.

The chain joins TRBV27 to TRBJ2-2; TRBD2 might be the D (6 bases). The CDR3 spans 16 residues. Looked up from germline, CDR1 is MNHEY and CDR2 is SMNVEV (reference sequence). Trimming removed 0 bases from V and 6 bases from J, with 14 bases in between. Here the CDR3 reads CASSLSAGSSAGELFF. Written as DNA, the CDR3 is TGTGCCAGCAGTTTATCCGCGGGGAGTAGTGCCGGGGAGCTGTTTTTT.

CDR3: CASNDGPSGGVYEQYF. CDR3 sequence (DNA): TGTGCCAGCAATGACGGCCCTAGCGGGGGAGTCTACGAGCAGTACTTC. The gene calls are TRBV2 and TRBJ2-7; 10 bases match TRBD2. The germline CDR1 and CDR2 sequences are SNHLY and FYNNEI. V shed 7 bases, J shed 3 bases, and the junction held 12 bases outside the gene matches. The CDR3 consists of 16 residues. Looking up the rest from reference TRBV2 and TRBJ2-7 gives the full variable domain: EPEVTQTPSHQVTQMGQEVILRCVPISNHLYFYWYRQILGQKVEFLVSFYNNEISEKSEIFDDQFSVERPDGSNFTLKIRSTKLEDSAMYFCASNDGPSGGVYEQYFGPGTRLTVT.

The chain has TRBV4-1 and TRBJ2-5; maybe TRBD2 (6 bases). This CDR3 comprises 15 residues. With 0 bases removed from V and 7 bases from J, the gap between germline ends came to 15 bases. Germline CDR1 and CDR2: MGHRA and YSYEKL. The CDR3 sequence is CASSQDSLALGTQYF. CDR3 sequence (DNA): TGCGCCAGCAGCCAAGATTCACTAGCTCTGGGGACCCAGTACTTC.

CDR3 in DNA: TGTGCTAGCGGCCTAAACCGGGACAGGGGGAAGGTCGGGGAGCTGTTTTTT. Translating gives CASGLNRDRGKVGELFF. The J gene is TRBJ2-2, the V gene TRBV7-7; 11 bases fit TRBD1. CDR3 length equals 17 residues. The germline V gene has CDR1 SSHAT and CDR2 FNYEAQ (reference sequence).

The chain carries TRBV25-1 and TRBJ2-7; perhaps TRBD2 as D (5 bases). The CDR3 length is 12 residues. The germline V gene has CDR1 MGHDK and CDR2 SYGVNS. V was shortened by 4 bases and J by 4 bases, with 8 bases between the two germline ends. The CDR3 coding sequence is TGTGCCAGCAGTGCGGACTGGTACGAGCAGTACTTC. It yields the protein CASSADWYEQYF.

The CDR3 loop is CASSHGTGGVEKLFF. As DNA, the CDR3 is TGTGCCAGCAGCCACGGGACAGGGGGCGTTGAAAAACTGTTTTTT. This chain joins TRBV3-1 (or the pseudogene TRBV3-2) and TRBJ1-4; the match to TRBD1 covers 12 bases. CDR3 length equals 15 residues. Trimming removed 3 bases from V and 7 bases from J; junction bases left unmatched: 3. The germline gives CDR1 LGHDT, CDR2 YNNKEL (reference sequence).

The chain links TRBV5-1 to TRBJ2-5; maybe TRBD1 (5 bases). Trimming removed 0 bases from V and 9 bases from J, with 12 bases in between. This CDR3 has 13 amino acids. Germline V lookup: CDR1 SGHRS, CDR2 YFSETQ. In DNA form, the CDR3 reads TGCGCCAGCAGCTTGGCCACAGGCCCACCCCAGTACTTC. Translated, it gives CASSLATGPPQYF.

This clone has a single count. This chain uses TRBV6-2 or TRBV6-3 with TRBJ2-6; D is perhaps TRBD1 (6 bases). The CDR3 contains 14 residues. V was cut by 5 bases and J by 3 bases, with 8 bases left in between. Germline V CDR1 and CDR2: MNHEY, SVGEGT. The CDR3 spells CASSPGDGANVLTF. As DNA, the CDR3 is TGTGCCAGCAGTCCAGGGGATGGGGCCAACGTCCTGACTTTC.

In its sample, this clone was seen a few times. The chain links TRBV7-2 to TRBJ2-3; TRBD1 aligns across 7 bases. Losses at the gene ends were 5 bases for V and 0 bases for J; bases not matched to a gene: 8. Germline V gene lookup returns CDR1 SGHTA and CDR2 FQGNSA. This CDR3 spans 16 amino acids. The CDR3 region has the DNA TGTGCCAGCAGCCCCCGACAGGGCCGTAGCACAGATACGCAGTATTTT. The encoded protein is CASSPRQGRSTDTQYF.